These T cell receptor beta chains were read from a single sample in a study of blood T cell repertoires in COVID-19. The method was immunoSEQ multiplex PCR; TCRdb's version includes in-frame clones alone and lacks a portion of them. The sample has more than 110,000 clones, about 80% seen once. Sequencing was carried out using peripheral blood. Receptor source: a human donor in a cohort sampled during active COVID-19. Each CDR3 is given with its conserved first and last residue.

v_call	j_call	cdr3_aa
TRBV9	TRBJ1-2	CASSGTSTGLSYGYTF
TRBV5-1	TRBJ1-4	CASSLGQSNEKLFF
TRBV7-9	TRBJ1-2	CASSLERGSGYGYTF
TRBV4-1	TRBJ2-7	CASSRTGGGSRQYF
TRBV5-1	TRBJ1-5	CASSLEPISGQPQHF
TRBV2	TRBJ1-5	CASTRTGADNQPQHF
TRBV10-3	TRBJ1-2	CAISEFTGSNYGYTF
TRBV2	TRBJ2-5	CASMGDRVQETQYF
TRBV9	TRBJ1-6	CASSPRTGGNSPLHF
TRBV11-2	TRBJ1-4	CASSLGRGAPNEKLFF
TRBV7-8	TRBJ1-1	CASTVGGERVNTEAFF
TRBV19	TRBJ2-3	CASLGQGATDTQYF
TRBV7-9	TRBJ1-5	CASSLVTGGSTGDQPQHF
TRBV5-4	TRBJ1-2	CASSLGRPSNYGYTF
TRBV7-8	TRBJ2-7	CASSHGQGAQSEQYF
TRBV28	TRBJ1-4	CASRGGAREKLFF
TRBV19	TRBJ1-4	CASSSGGANEKLFF
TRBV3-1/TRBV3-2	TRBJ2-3	CASSRRTSGYTDTQYF
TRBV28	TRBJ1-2	CASSSGQLYGYTF
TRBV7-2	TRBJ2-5	CASSPWTSGGETQYF
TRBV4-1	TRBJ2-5	CASSQPRRERGGIKAQYF
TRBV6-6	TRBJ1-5	CASSYSDSVSHF
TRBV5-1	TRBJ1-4	CASSPRGTATNEKLFF
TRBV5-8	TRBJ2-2	CASSSGDSNTGELFF
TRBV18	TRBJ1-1	CASSLNSGSQSTEAFF
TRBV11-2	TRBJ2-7	CASSFRDYTYEQYF
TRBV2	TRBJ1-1	CASAQGRTKNTEAFF
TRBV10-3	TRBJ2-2	CAISERQGTGELFF
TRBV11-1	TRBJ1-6	CASRDRQGNWSPLHF
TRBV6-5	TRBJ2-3	CASSYGAASTDTQYF
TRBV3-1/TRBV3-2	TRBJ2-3	CASTPWEGDTQYF
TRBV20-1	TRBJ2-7	CSASRIGQGAYEQYF
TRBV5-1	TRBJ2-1	CASMEGGNEQFF
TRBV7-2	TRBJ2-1	CASSPPGGYNEQFF
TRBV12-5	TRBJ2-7	CASGLGHRGTYEQYF
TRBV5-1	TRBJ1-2	CASSNKTGQNYGYTF